This T cell receptor (beta chain) was sequenced in a study of blood T cell repertoires in COVID-19. The wider study: Sample material is recorded as cDNA or gDNA derived from T cells, B-cell-depleted T cells, or PBMCs.

J lost 4 bases, V lost 6 bases, and 8 bases had no gene match. The CDR3 is 14 amino acids. The germline gives CDR1 SGHVS, CDR2 FQNEAQ. Sequencing used immunoSEQ multiplex PCR; TCRdb keeps in-frame clones, though not all of them. Of 250,000 to 400,000 clones in the sample, more than 70% are singletons; the top ten hold approximately 1.6%. Sample: peripheral blood. This clonotype was sampled from a woman in her thirties with COVID-19, enrolled during active disease. This chain links TRBV7-8 with TRBJ1-1, with 7 bases that match TRBD1. The CDR3 region is CASSETGEVTEAFF. CDR3 nucleotides: TGTGCCAGCAGTGAAACAGGGGAGGTCACTGAAGCTTTCTTT.